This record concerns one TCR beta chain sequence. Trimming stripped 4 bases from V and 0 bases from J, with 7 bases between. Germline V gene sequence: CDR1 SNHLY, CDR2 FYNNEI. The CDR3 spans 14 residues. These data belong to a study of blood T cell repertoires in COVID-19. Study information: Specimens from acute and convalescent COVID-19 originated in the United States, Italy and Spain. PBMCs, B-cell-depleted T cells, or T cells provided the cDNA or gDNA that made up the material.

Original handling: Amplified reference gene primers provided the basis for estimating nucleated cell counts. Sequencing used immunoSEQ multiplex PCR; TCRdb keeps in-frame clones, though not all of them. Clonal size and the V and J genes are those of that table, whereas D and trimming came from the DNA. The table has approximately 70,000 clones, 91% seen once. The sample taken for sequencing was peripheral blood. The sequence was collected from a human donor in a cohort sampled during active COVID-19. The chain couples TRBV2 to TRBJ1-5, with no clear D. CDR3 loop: CASSGAYSNQPQHF. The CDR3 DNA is TGTGCCAGCAGTGGCGCATATAGCAATCAGCCCCAGCATTTT.